The source of this TCR beta chain is a study of blood T cell repertoires in COVID-19. Measured with immunoSEQ multiplex PCR; TCRdb has only the in-frame clones, and not every one. The top ten hold more than 2% of the sample, which has hundreds of thousands of clones, approximately 91% seen once. Trimming cost V 3 bases and J 2 bases, with 8 bases left between them. CDR1 SGHDT and CDR2 YYEEEE come from the germline V gene. CDR3 size: 13 residues. This sequence originates from a woman between 35 and 50 years old with acute COVID-19. This chain uses TRBV5-6 with TRBJ2-5; D might be TRBD1 (6 bases). Material for sequencing was PBMCs or T cells enriched from blood (not recorded which). CDR3 DNA sequence: TGTGCCAGCAGCTCAGGACAGCAAGAGACCCAGTACTTC. Its translation is CASSSGQQETQYF.